This paragraph covers one T cell receptor beta chain sequence. There are 14 residues in the CDR3. The data are from a study of blood T cell repertoires in COVID-19. The data were produced by immunoSEQ multiplex PCR, yet TCRdb's version contains in-frame clones alone and is incomplete. The table shows more than 150,000 clones, with 88% occurring only once. The sequence was obtained from an older man with active or convalescent COVID-19. This sequence joins TRBV21-1 and TRBJ2-7; TRBD2, the D gene given by the table, was not confirmed from the DNA. TRBV21-1 is noted as a pseudogene. Sequenced input: peripheral blood. The CDR3, as DNA: TGTGCCAGCAGCCCCTTTTCTATAAGCTACGAGCAGTACTTC. Translated: CASSPFSISYEQYF.